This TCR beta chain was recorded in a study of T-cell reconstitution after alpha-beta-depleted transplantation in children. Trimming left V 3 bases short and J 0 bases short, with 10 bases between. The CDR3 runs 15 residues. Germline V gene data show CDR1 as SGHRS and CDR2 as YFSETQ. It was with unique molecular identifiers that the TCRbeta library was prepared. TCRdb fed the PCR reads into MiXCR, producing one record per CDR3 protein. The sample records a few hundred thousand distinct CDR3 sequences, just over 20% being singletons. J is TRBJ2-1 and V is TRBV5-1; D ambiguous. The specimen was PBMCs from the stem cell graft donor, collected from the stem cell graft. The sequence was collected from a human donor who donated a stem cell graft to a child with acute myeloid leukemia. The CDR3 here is CASSSTVSSYNEQFF. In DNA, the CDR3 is TGCGCCAGCAGCTCTACAGTCAGCTCCTACAATGAGCAGTTCTTC.